This T cell receptor (beta chain) appears in the sequencing data of a study of blood T cells in healthy people across ages. This clonotype turned up a few times. Combining a sample-barcoded 5' primer with a J-beta primer mix, a second PCR ran for roughly 7 to 11 cycles. Using its own MiXCR run on the 5' RACE reads, TCRdb lists one record per CDR3 protein. The repertoire includes over 1,200,000 distinct CDR3 sequences, roughly 64% of them detected once, and over 5.5% sits in the top ten. Trimming took 0 bases from V and 3 from J, leaving 8 bases between them. Germline CDR1 is SGHRS and CDR2 is YFSETQ. This CDR3 is built from 14 residues. Healthy individuals of Caucasian origin from Russia, aged about 6 to 95, served as donors. Samples each yielded at least 6 micrograms of total RNA.

The rearrangement joins TRBV5-1 to TRBJ2-3, with D hard to call. Sample: blood. This sequence originates from a man in his late teens or twenties in good health. CDR3 sequence (DNA): TGCGCCAGCAGCTTGGGTGAGGAAACAGATACGCAGTATTTT. It codes for CASSLGEETDTQYF.